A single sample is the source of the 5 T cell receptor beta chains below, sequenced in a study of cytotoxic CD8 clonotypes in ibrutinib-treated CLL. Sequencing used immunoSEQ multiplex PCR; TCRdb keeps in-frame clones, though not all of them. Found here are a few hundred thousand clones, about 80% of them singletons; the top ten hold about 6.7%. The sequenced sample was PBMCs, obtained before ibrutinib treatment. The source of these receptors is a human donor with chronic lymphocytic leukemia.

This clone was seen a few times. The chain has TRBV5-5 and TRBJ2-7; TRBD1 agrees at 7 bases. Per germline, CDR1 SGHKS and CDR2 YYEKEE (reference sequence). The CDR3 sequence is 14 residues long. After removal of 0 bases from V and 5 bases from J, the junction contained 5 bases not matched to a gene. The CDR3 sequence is CASSLGQGRNEQYF. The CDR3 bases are TGTGCCAGCAGCTTGGGACAGGGCCGTAACGAGCAGTACTTC.

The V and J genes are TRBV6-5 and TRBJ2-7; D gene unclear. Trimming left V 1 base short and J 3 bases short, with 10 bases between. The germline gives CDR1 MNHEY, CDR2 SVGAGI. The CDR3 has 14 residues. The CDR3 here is CASSYFGSGYEQYF. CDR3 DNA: TGTGCCAGCAGTTACTTTGGGTCTGGCTACGAGCAGTACTTC.

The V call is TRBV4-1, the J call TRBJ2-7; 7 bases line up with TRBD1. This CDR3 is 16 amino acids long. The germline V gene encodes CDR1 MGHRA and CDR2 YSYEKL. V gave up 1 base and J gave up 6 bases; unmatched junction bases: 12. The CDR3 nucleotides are TGCGCCAGCAGCCAAGGGTACAGGGGCGCTGTCCCCGAGCAGTACTTC. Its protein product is CASSQGYRGAVPEQYF.

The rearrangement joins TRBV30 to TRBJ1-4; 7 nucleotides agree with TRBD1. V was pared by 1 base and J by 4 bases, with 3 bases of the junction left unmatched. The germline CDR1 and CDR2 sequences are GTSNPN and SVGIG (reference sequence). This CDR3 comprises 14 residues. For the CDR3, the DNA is TGTGCCTGGAGTGAGACAGGGTATAATGAAAAACTGTTTTTT. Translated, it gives CAWSETGYNEKLFF.

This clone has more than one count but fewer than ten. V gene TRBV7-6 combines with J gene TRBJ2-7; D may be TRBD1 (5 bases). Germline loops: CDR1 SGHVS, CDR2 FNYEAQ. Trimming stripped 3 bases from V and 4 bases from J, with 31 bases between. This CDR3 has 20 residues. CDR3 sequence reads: CASSLYPRGRQTTPKYEQYF. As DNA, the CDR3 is TGTGCCAGCAGCTTGTACCCAAGGGGCAGACAAACTACCCCTAAGTACGAGCAGTACTTC.